This paragraph covers one T cell receptor (beta chain) sequence. The germline CDR1 and CDR2 sequences are SGDLS and YYNGEE. The V end lost 4 bases, the J end lost 3 bases, and 13 bases lay between the germline ends. This CDR3 contains 14 residues. Amplifying from RNA transcripts, the study obtained TCR beta CDR3 regions. Investigators did first-round RT-PCR with HTBI primers, then second-round multiplex PCR. Via MiXCR, TCRdb re-called the multiplex PCR reads, giving one row per CDR3 protein. The table includes hundreds of thousands of distinct CDR3 sequences, approximately 42% detected once. These data originate in a study of Graves' ophthalmopathy and Graves' hyperthyroidism.

The chain recombines TRBV9 with TRBJ2-5; perhaps TRBD2 as D (5 bases). The sequencing input was peripheral blood. The sequence was obtained from an adult man with Graves' ophthalmopathy. CDR3 nucleotide sequence: TGTGCCAGCAGCCTCTATTCGGGGAAAGAGACCCAGTACTTC. Translation: CASSLYSGKETQYF.